These 32 T cell receptor beta chains were all obtained from the same sample, sequenced in a study of T cells in localized non-small cell lung cancer. Data came from immunoSEQ multiplex PCR; TCRdb stores just in-frame clones and leaves some out. The data show roughly 16,000 clones, 85% seen once. Sequencing was performed on peripheral blood, taken before any cancer treatment. The source is a male donor aged 60 or over with stage I lung adenocarcinoma.

This CDR3 reads CASSFAGENTEAFF. DNA for the CDR3: TGTGCCAGCAGCTTCGCCGGGGAGAACACTGAAGCTTTCTTT. This chain links TRBV7-9 with TRBJ1-1; the D is unclear. The CDR3 length is 14 residues. Trimming shortened V by 3 bases and J by 1 base, and 9 bases separated the two germline ends. Germline lookup yields CDR1 SEHNR and CDR2 FQNEAQ (reference sequence).

The rearrangement joins TRBV11-2 to TRBJ2-7; D is perhaps TRBD2 (5 bases). V shed 3 bases and J shed 6 bases, with 12 bases lying between them. The germline CDR1 and CDR2 sequences are SGHAT and FQNNGV. The CDR3 consists of 13 residues. The CDR3 reads CASSFPGLSEQYF. The CDR3 bases are TGTGCCAGCAGCTTCCCCGGACTTTCCGAGCAGTACTTC.

J is TRBJ2-7 and V is TRBV6-5, with D hard to call. The CDR3 runs 13 residues. Trimming removed 10 bases at V and 1 base at J, with 14 bases between. Germline-derived CDR1 and CDR2 are MNHEY and SVGAGI. The CDR3 is CATFNWRSYEQYF. In DNA, the CDR3 is TGTGCCACCTTTAACTGGCGGTCCTACGAGCAGTACTTC.

The J gene is TRBJ2-2, the V gene TRBV11-3; the D gene could be TRBD1 or TRBD2 (5 bases each). This CDR3 contains 16 residues. The ends were cut back, 4 bases at V and 0 bases at J, with 12 bases in the middle. The germline V gene encodes CDR1 SGHNT and CDR2 YENEEA. CDR3 in DNA: TGTGCCAGCAGCTCCCCGGGGACGGCGAACACCGGGGAGCTGTTTTTT. It yields the protein CASSSPGTANTGELFF.

The rearrangement joins TRBV4-1 to TRBJ1-5, with D uncertain. The V gene lost 4 bases and the J gene lost 0 bases, with 19 bases spanning the gap. The germline V gene has CDR1 MGHRA and CDR2 YSYEKL. The CDR3 sequence is 18 residues long. CDR3 loop: CASSPRPATEYSNQPQHF. Here the CDR3 DNA reads TGCGCCAGCAGCCCTCGGCCCGCTACAGAGTATAGCAATCAGCCCCAGCATTTT.

CDR3 amino acids: CASSLVQGLSQPQHF. CDR3 in DNA: TGTGCCAGCAGCTTGGTACAGGGGCTGAGTCAGCCCCAGCATTTT. This chain joins TRBV5-4 and TRBJ1-5; 7 nucleotides line up with TRBD1. CDR3 length equals 15 residues. V was pared by 0 bases and J by 6 bases, with 6 bases of the junction left unmatched. Germline CDR1 SGHNT, CDR2 YYREEE (reference sequence). The whole variable domain, remainder taken from reference TRBV5-4 and TRBJ1-5, is ETGVTQSPTHLIKTRGQQVTLRCSSQSGHNTVSWYQQALGQGPQFIFQYYREEENGRGNFPPRFSGLQFPNYSSELNVNALELDDSALYLCASSLVQGLSQPQHFGDGTRLSIL.

This chain uses TRBV6-5 with TRBJ1-2, with 7 bases lining up with TRBD1. Per germline, CDR1 MNHEY and CDR2 SVGAGI. The CDR3 covers 13 residues. Losses at the gene ends were 6 bases for V and 2 bases for J; bases not matched to a gene: 3. The CDR3, as DNA: TGTGCCAGCAGCCTGACAGGGAACTATGGCTACACCTTC. This gives the protein CASSLTGNYGYTF.

In this sample, this clone turned up a few times. The chain couples TRBV4-2 to TRBJ1-2; D unclear. V lost 3 bases to trimming and J lost 4 bases, with 21 bases between them. Per the germline V gene, CDR1 is LGHNA and CDR2 is YNFKEQ. There are 17 residues in the CDR3. DNA of the CDR3: TGTGCCAGCAGCCATTCCCCGGACCTACTTCCCCTCTATGGCTACACCTTC. Translating it yields CASSHSPDLLPLYGYTF.

The chain joins TRBV7-2 to TRBJ1-4, with TRBD1 matching 9 bases. The V and J ends lost 5 bases and 7 bases, in that order; junction bases with no gene match: 5. The CDR3 contains 14 residues. Germline values: CDR1 SGHTA, CDR2 FQGNSA. The CDR3: CASSPGQGREKLFF. The CDR3 region has the DNA TGTGCCAGCAGCCCGGGACAGGGTCGTGAAAAACTGTTTTTT.

This clone was observed a single time. CDR3 loop: CASSWTSGLYEQYF. The CDR3, as DNA: TGCGCCAGCAGCTGGACTAGCGGTCTCTACGAGCAGTACTTC. The chain employs TRBV5-1 and TRBJ2-7; 10 nucleotides agree with TRBD2. V lost 3 bases, J lost 3 bases, and 3 bases stayed unmatched. Germline values: CDR1 SGHRS, CDR2 YFSETQ. The CDR3 is 14 amino acids.

The rearrangement links TRBV7-2 to TRBJ1-2, with TRBD1 as a possible D gene (5 bases). The CDR3 sequence is 13 residues long. Trimming removed 5 bases from V and 8 bases from J, with 15 bases in between. Germline V gives CDR1 SGHTA, CDR2 FQGNSA. CDR3 nucleotide sequence: TGTGCCAGCAGCGTGAACCAGGGTCGCGGCTACACCTTC. Amino acid sequence: CASSVNQGRGYTF.

This chain uses TRBV19 with TRBJ1-2; D is uncertain. V was shortened by 3 bases and J by 0 bases, with 5 bases between the two germline ends. Per germline, CDR1 LNHDA and CDR2 SQIVND (reference sequence). This CDR3 is built from 13 residues. The CDR3 DNA is TGTGCCAGTAGTATTCAGCCTAACTATGGCTACACCTTC. Its translation: CASSIQPNYGYTF.

The chain links TRBV6-6 to TRBJ2-2; D not resolved. The length of the CDR3 is 12 residues. The V gene's germline CDR1 is MNHNY and CDR2 SVGAGI (reference sequence). V was cut by 4 bases and J by 5 bases, with 5 bases left in between. The CDR3 region is CASSSITGELFF. DNA for the CDR3: TGTGCCAGCAGTTCTATTACCGGGGAGCTGTTTTTT.

The J gene is TRBJ1-1, the V gene TRBV14; D is unresolved. CDR3 length: 13 amino acids. V lost 4 bases and J lost 5, with 11 bases in between. The germline CDR1 and CDR2 sequences are SGHDN and FVKESK. The DNA of the CDR3 is TGTGCCAGCAGCCGCGGGGATCGGACTGAAGCTTTCTTT. Its translation is CASSRGDRTEAFF.

CDR3 DNA sequence: TGTGCCAGCTCACCAAATCAGGACACCGGGGAGCTGTTTTTT. It translates to CASSPNQDTGELFF. This chain connects TRBV18 to TRBJ2-2; no definite D call. Germline values: CDR1 KGHSH, CDR2 LQKENI. V lost 2 bases and J lost 3, with 7 bases in between. The CDR3 spans 14 residues.

This clone was seen only once. The chain employs TRBV11-2 and TRBJ1-3, with D unclear. V was clipped by 3 bases and J by 0 bases, with 18 bases between them. The CDR3 contains 18 residues. Germline V lookup: CDR1 SGHAT, CDR2 FQNNGV. The CDR3 DNA reads TGTGCCAGCAGCTTTAGGGAGATAGGAGGCCTCTCTGGAAACACCATATATTTT. It yields the protein CASSFREIGGLSGNTIYF.

This rearrangement joins TRBV18 to TRBJ2-2, with TRBD2 identical over 10 bases. Germline V gene sequence: CDR1 KGHSH, CDR2 LQKENI. Trimming at V came to 6 bases and at J to 4 bases, leaving 5 bases not matched to a gene. This CDR3 contains 15 residues. This CDR3 reads CASSPTSGVTGELFF. In DNA form, the CDR3 reads TGTGCCAGCTCGCCAACTAGCGGGGTCACCGGGGAGCTGTTTTTT.

The chain joins TRBV20-1 to TRBJ2-5, with D unclear. Deletions cut 7 bases from V and 5 bases from J, with 8 bases between. Germline values: CDR1 DFQATT, CDR2 SNEGSKA (reference sequence). The CDR3 has 10 amino acids. Here the CDR3 DNA reads TGCAGTGTCCCAACGGAGACCCAGTACTTC. Translating gives CSVPTETQYF.

In its sample, this clone was seen a few times. This chain uses TRBV5-1 with TRBJ2-2, with D unclear. V lost 5 bases to trimming and J lost 1 base, with 9 bases between them. CDR1 and CDR2 (germline): SGHRS, YFSETQ. The CDR3 length is 14 residues. This chain's CDR3 is CASRTTGNTGELFF. The CDR3 bases are TGCGCCAGCAGAACGACCGGGAACACCGGGGAGCTGTTTTTT.

This sequence joins TRBV28 and TRBJ1-1; D not resolved. CDR3 length equals 16 residues. The germline CDR1 and CDR2 sequences are MDHEN and SYDVKM. V lost 1 base and J lost 1, with 13 bases in between. DNA of the CDR3: TGTGCCAGCAGTTTATCTATCTGGGTGGGGAACACTGAAGCTTTCTTT. It encodes CASSLSIWVGNTEAFF.

In this sample, this clone turned up once. This chain joins TRBV6-1 and TRBJ1-3; 7 bases are a match to TRBD1. This CDR3 has 14 residues. CDR1 is MNHNS and CDR2 is SASEGT in the germline V gene. V trimming: 7 bases; J trimming: 10 bases; junction bases outside the gene matches: 13. Here the CDR3 reads CASIPYRGVETIYF. Here the CDR3 DNA reads TGTGCCAGCATTCCGTACAGGGGCGTGGAAACCATATATTTT.

In this sample, this clone turned up a few times. J is TRBJ1-2 and V is TRBV28, with D perhaps matching TRBD1 (5 bases). The CDR3 runs to 14 residues. V lost 6 bases and J 3 bases, leaving 14 bases between the germline ends. The germline gives CDR1 MDHEN, CDR2 SYDVKM. The CDR3, as DNA: TGTGCCAGCAGGGGAGGGGAGACTTACTATGGCTACACCTTC. Translation gives CASRGGETYYGYTF.

The chain joins TRBV7-2 to TRBJ2-7, with 7 bases fitting TRBD2. Germline values: CDR1 SGHTA, CDR2 FQGNSA. CDR3 length equals 14 residues. Trimming took 1 base from V and 3 from J; bases not matched to a gene: 3. This chain's CDR3 is CASSLGGGFYEQYF. The CDR3 nucleotides are TGTGCCAGCAGCTTAGGCGGGGGATTCTACGAGCAGTACTTC.

This sequence joins TRBV21-1 and TRBJ2-6; the table's D gene call, TRBD1, was not cross checked with the DNA. TRBV21-1 has pseudogene status. This CDR3 comprises 16 residues. CDR3 coding DNA: TGTGCCAGCAGCAAAGAAACAGGGGCTGGGGCCAACGTCCTGACTTTC. Its protein is CASSKETGAGANVLTF.

The chain has TRBV28 and TRBJ1-1; D gene unclear. Between the trimmed V and J ends, which lost 6 bases and 8 bases, there was a span of 13 bases. This CDR3 has 12 amino acids. Germline V gene sequence: CDR1 MDHEN, CDR2 SYDVKM. CDR3 sequence reads: CASSRSAREAFF. The DNA of the CDR3 is TGTGCCAGCAGCCGGTCCGCACGGGAAGCTTTCTTT.

This sequence joins TRBV5-1 and TRBJ2-3; perhaps TRBD2 as D (5 bases). The germline gives CDR1 SGHRS, CDR2 YFSETQ. V gave up 0 bases and J gave up 2 bases, with 13 bases separating them. This CDR3 spans 16 amino acids. The CDR3 protein is CASSLGSAGATDTQYF. The CDR3 region has the DNA TGCGCCAGCAGCTTGGGGTCGGCGGGTGCCACAGATACGCAGTATTTT.

This clone is a singleton in its sample. The CDR3 here is CASSEPRAATGNTIYF. For the CDR3, the DNA is TGTGCCAGCAGTGAACCCCGGGCCGCTACTGGAAACACCATATATTTT. V is TRBV6-1 and J is TRBJ1-3; D gene uncertain. The CDR3 contains 16 residues. V lost 2 bases to trimming and J lost 2 bases, with 13 bases between them. CDR1 is MNHNS, CDR2 SASEGT, per germline.

This clone was picked up one time. J is TRBJ1-3 and V is TRBV19; no clear D. Deletions cut 3 bases from V and 0 bases from J, with 12 bases between. The CDR3 loop spans 16 amino acids. CDR1 is LNHDA, CDR2 SQIVND, per germline (reference sequence). The CDR3 DNA reads as TGTGCCAGTAGTATTGAGTTGAATAACTCTGGAAACACCATATATTTT. Its protein is CASSIELNNSGNTIYF.

The rearrangement joins TRBV7-9 to TRBJ2-1; 9 bases agree with TRBD2. This CDR3 comprises 12 residues. Per the germline V gene, CDR1 is SEHNR and CDR2 is FQNEAQ (reference sequence). The CDR3 DNA reads as TGTGCAGGGGGACTAGCAAACAATGAGCAGTTCTTC. Protein: CAGGLANNEQFF.

The chain combines TRBV13 with TRBJ1-2; D might be TRBD1 (6 bases). Trimming took off 5 bases at V and 3 bases at J, with 16 bases between the two ends. The CDR3 is 15 amino acids. Germline CDR1 PRHDT, CDR2 FYEKMQ (reference sequence). The CDR3 sequence: CASSIPQGSDYGYTF. CDR3 DNA: TGTGCCAGCAGCATCCCACAGGGATCAGACTATGGCTACACCTTC.

The rearrangement uses TRBV11-2 and TRBJ2-3; no firm D call. The CDR3 sequence is 13 residues long. Germline CDR1 reads SGHAT; CDR2 reads FQNNGV. Trimming removed 5 bases at V and 9 bases at J, with 15 bases between. This chain's CDR3 is CASSPDALVTQYF. The CDR3 DNA reads as TGTGCCAGCAGCCCGGACGCCCTGGTCACGCAGTATTTT.

This clone has a single count. At one of its ends the junction is not consistent with the germline gene, which may arise from a read error. The DNA of the CDR3 is TGTGCTAGCAGCTTAGGGGGAGGAGGGCAAGGGACCCAGTACTTC. Its protein product is CASSLGGGGQGTQYF. The V gene is TRBV7-7, the J gene TRBJ2-5, with D perhaps being TRBD1 or TRBD2 (6 bases each). The germline V gene has CDR1 SSHAT and CDR2 FNYEAQ (reference sequence). The CDR3 spans 15 residues.